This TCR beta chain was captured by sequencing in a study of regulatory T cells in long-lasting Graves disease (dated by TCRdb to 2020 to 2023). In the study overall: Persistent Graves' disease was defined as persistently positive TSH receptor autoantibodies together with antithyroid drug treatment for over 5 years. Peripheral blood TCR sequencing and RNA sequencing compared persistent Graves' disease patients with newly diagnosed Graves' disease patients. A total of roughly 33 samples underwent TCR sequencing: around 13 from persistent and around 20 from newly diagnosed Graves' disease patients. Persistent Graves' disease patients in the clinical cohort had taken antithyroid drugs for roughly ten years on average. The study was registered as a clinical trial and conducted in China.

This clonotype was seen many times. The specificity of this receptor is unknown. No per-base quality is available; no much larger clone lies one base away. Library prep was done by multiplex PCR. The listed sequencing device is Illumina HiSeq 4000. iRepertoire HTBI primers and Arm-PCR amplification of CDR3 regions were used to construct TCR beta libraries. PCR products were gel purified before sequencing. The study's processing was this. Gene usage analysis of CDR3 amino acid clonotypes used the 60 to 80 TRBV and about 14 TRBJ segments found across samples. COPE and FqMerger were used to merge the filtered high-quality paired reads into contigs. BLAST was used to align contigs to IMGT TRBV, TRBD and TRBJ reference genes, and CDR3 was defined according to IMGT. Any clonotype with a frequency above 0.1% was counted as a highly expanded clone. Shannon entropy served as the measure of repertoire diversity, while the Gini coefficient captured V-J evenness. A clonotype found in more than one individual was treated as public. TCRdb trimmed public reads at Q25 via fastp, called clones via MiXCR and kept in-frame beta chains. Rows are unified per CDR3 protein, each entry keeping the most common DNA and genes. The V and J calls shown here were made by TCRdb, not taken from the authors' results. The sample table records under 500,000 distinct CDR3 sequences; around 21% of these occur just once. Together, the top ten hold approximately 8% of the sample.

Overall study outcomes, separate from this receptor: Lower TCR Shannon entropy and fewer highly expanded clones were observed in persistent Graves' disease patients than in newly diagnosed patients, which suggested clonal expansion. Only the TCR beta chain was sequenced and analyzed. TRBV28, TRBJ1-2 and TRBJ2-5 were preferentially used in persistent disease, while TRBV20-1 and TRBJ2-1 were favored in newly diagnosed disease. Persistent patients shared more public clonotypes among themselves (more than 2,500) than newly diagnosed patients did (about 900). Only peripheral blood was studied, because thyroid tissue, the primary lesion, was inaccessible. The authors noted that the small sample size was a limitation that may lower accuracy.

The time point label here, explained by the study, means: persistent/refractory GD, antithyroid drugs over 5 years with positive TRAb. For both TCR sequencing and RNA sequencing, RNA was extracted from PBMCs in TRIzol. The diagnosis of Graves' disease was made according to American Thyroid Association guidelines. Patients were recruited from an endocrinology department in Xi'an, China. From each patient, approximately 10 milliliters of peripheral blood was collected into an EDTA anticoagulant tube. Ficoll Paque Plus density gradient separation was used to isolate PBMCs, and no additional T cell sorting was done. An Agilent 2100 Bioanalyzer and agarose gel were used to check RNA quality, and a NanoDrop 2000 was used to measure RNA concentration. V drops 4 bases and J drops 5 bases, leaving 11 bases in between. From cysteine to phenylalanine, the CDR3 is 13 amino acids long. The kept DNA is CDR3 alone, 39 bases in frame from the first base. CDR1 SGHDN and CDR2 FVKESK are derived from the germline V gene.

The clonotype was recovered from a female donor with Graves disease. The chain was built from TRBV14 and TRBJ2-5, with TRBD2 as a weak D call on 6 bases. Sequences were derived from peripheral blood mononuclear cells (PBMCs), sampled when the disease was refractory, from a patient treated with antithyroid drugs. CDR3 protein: CASSPGGVETQYF. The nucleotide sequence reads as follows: TGTGCCAGCAGCCCTGGAGGGGTGGAGACCCAGTACTTC. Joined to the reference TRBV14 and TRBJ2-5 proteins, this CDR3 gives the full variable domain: EAGVTQFPSHSVIEKGQTVTLRCDPISGHDNLYWYRRVMGKEIKFLLHFVKESKQDESGMPNNRFLAERTGGTYSTLKVQPAELEDSGVYFCASSPGGVETQYFGPGTRLLVL.